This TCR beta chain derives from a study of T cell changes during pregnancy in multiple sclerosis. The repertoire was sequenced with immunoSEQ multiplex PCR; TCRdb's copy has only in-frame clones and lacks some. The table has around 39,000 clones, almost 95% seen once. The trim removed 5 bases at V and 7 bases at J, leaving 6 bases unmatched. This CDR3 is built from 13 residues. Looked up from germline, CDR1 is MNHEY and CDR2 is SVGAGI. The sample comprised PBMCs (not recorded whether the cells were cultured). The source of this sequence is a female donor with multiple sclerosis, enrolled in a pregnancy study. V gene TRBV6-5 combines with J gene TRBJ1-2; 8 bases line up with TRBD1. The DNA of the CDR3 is TGTGCCAGCAGTCCCGGACAGGGCCTTGGCTACACCTTC. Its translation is CASSPGQGLGYTF.